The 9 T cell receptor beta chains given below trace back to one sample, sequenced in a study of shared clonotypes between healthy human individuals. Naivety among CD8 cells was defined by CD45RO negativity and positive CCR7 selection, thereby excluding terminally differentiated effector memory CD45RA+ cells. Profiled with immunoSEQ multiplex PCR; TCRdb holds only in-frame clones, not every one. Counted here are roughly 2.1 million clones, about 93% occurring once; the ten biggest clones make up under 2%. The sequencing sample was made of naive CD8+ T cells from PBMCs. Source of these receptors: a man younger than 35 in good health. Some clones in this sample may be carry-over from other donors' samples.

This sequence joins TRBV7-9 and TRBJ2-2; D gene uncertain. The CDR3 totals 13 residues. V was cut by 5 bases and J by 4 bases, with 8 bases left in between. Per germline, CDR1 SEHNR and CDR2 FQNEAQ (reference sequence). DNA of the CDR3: TGTGCCAGCAGCCCACCTGTCACCGGGGAGCTGTTTTTT. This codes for CASSPPVTGELFF.

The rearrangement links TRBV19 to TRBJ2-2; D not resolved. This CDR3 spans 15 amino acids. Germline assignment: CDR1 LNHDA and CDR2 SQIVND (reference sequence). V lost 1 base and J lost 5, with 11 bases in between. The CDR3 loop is CASSIASWGTGELFF. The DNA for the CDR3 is TGTGCCAGTAGTATAGCCTCTTGGGGTACCGGGGAGCTGTTTTTT.

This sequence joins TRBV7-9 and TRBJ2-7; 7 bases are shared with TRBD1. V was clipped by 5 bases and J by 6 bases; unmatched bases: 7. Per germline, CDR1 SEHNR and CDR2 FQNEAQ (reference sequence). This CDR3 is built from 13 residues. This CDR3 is CASSTTGHGEQYF. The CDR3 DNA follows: TGTGCCAGCAGCACGACAGGGCACGGCGAGCAGTACTTC.

CDR3 region: CASGLAGVTVYEQYF. In DNA, the CDR3 is TGTGCCAGCGGACTAGCGGGAGTTACCGTCTACGAGCAGTACTTC. This chain joins TRBV27 and TRBJ2-7, with 13 bases aligning to TRBD2. The CDR3 has 15 amino acids. Germline V gene sequence: CDR1 MNHEY, CDR2 SMNVEV (reference sequence). V trimming: 8 bases; J trimming: 3 bases; junction bases outside the gene matches: 7.

Here the CDR3 DNA reads TGCGCCAGCAGCTTGTGGGGCGGGGAAGGTTACACTGAAGCTTTCTTT. It is translated as CASSLWGGEGYTEAFF. The gene calls are TRBV5-1 and TRBJ1-1; D might be TRBD1 (5 bases). Germline loops: CDR1 SGHRS, CDR2 YFSETQ. Trimming removed 1 base from V and 3 bases from J, with 16 bases in between. The CDR3 is 16 residues long.

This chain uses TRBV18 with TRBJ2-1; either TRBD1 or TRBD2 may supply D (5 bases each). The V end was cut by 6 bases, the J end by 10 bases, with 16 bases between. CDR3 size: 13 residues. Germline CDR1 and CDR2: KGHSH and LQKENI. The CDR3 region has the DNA TGTGCCAGCTCGTTCCTCCGGGGCCGGGAGCAGTTCTTC. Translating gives CASSFLRGREQFF.

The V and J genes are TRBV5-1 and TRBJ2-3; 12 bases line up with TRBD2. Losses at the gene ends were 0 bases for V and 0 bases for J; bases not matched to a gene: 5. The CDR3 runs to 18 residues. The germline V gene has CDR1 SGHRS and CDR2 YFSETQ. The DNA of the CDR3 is TGCGCCAGCAGCTTGGGACTAGCGGGAGTACCTAGCACAGATACGCAGTATTTT. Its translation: CASSLGLAGVPSTDTQYF.

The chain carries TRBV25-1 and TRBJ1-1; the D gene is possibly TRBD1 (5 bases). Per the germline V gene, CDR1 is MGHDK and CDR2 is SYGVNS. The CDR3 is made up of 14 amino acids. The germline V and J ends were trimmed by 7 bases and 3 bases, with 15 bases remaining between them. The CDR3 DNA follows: TGTGCCAGCAACCTCGGGGCCGGGGACACTGAAGCTTTCTTT. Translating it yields CASNLGAGDTEAFF.

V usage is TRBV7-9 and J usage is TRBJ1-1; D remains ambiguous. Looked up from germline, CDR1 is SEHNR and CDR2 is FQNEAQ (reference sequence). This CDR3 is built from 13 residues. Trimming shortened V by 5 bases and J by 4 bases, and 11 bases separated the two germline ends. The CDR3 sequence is CASSEKFGTEAFF. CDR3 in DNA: TGTGCCAGCAGCGAAAAATTTGGCACTGAAGCTTTCTTT.